These 30 T cell receptor beta chains originate from one sample sequenced in a study of blood T cell repertoires in COVID-19. Clones were read by immunoSEQ multiplex PCR, and TCRdb kept only the in-frame ones, dropping some. The sample holds about 380,000 clones; 88% are singletons and the top ten take 1.2%. Sample: PBMCs or T cells enriched from blood (not recorded which). The receptors originated from a young woman who had recovered from COVID-19.

V is TRBV6-5 and J is TRBJ1-2, with TRBD1 matching over 9 bases. Germline V lookup: CDR1 MNHEY, CDR2 SVGAGI. The V gene end was trimmed by 2 bases and the J gene end by 7 bases; junction bases not matched to a gene: 5. This CDR3 comprises 14 residues. This chain's CDR3 is CASSYSETGGGYTF. CDR3 sequence (DNA): TGTGCCAGCAGTTACAGTGAGACAGGGGGTGGCTACACCTTC.

The V gene is TRBV13, the J gene TRBJ2-7, with TRBD1 matching over 8 bases. Germline CDR1 and CDR2: PRHDT and FYEKMQ (reference sequence). The CDR3 contains 12 residues. The ends lost 4 bases at V and 6 bases at J; junction bases unmatched: 2. The CDR3 bases are TGTGCCAGCAGCTCCGGACAGGGCGAGCAGTACTTC. Amino acid sequence: CASSSGQGEQYF.

This chain joins TRBV25-1 and TRBJ2-5; TRBD2 aligns across 7 bases. The germline CDR1 and CDR2 sequences are MGHDK and SYGVNS. CDR3 length: 13 amino acids. V gave up 4 bases and J gave up 2 bases; unmatched junction bases: 1. Here the CDR3 reads CASSGRGQETQYF. The CDR3 coding sequence is TGTGCCAGCAGTGGGCGGGGGCAAGAGACCCAGTACTTC.

The chain is built from TRBV2 and TRBJ1-1, with TRBD1 matching 12 bases. This CDR3 has 14 amino acids. Looked up from germline, CDR1 is SNHLY and CDR2 is FYNNEI. Losses at the gene ends were 7 bases for V and 4 bases for J; bases not matched to a gene: 4. CDR3 loop: CASTGQGAGTEAFF. For the CDR3, the DNA is TGTGCCAGCACGGGACAGGGGGCTGGCACTGAAGCTTTCTTT.

About this clone: Within the sample, other DNA sequences also encode this same CDR3. The chain uses TRBV6-1 and TRBJ1-5, with D perhaps TRBD1 (5 bases). The CDR3 length is 16 residues. Germline CDR1 reads MNHNS; CDR2 reads SASEGT. Trimming took 2 bases from V and 4 from J, leaving 15 bases between them. The CDR3 DNA is TGTGCCAGCAGTGAACTGCCAGGGAGGGCAAATCAGCCCCAGCATTTT. It translates to CASSELPGRANQPQHF.

The V call is TRBV6-5, the J call TRBJ1-2, with 10 bases that match TRBD1. The germline V gene has CDR1 MNHEY and CDR2 SVGAGI. J lost 7 bases, V lost 5 bases, and 4 bases had no gene match. CDR3 size: 13 residues. CDR3 DNA sequence: TGTGCCAGCAGTCGGGACAGGGGATCTGGCTACACCTTC. It translates to CASSRDRGSGYTF.

V usage is TRBV7-9 and J usage is TRBJ1-1; D might be TRBD1 (5 bases). Per the germline V gene, CDR1 is SEHNR and CDR2 is FQNEAQ (reference sequence). V lost 0 bases and J lost 10, with 12 bases in between. The CDR3 has 13 residues. In DNA, the CDR3 is TGTGCCAGCAGCTTAGCGGGGCTGCGGGGAGCTTTCTTT. Its protein is CASSLAGLRGAFF.

J is TRBJ2-7 and V is TRBV11-1; D remains unclear. The CDR3 runs to 14 residues. V was clipped by 2 bases and J by 3 bases, with 11 bases between them. The germline V gene has CDR1 SGHAT and CDR2 FQDESV (reference sequence). The CDR3 DNA is TGTGCCAGCAGCTTAAACATTCTTGGCTACGAGCAGTACTTC. This gives the protein CASSLNILGYEQYF.

The rearrangement uses TRBV6-5 and TRBJ1-1, with D possibly matching TRBD1 (6 bases). The CDR3 covers 14 residues. CDR1 is MNHEY, CDR2 SVGAGI, per germline. V was cut by 4 bases and J by 1 base, with 10 bases left in between. CDR3 loop: CASSSWTANTEAFF. In DNA, the CDR3 is TGTGCCAGCAGTTCTTGGACAGCGAACACTGAAGCTTTCTTT.

This chain connects TRBV3-1 (or the pseudogene TRBV3-2) to TRBJ2-3, with 8 nucleotides matching TRBD2. The CDR3 runs to 13 residues. V lost 6 bases, J lost 5 bases, and 4 bases stayed unmatched. Germline CDR1 LGHDT, CDR2 YNNKEL (reference sequence). Here the CDR3 DNA reads TGTGCCAGCAGAGGAGCGGGGGAAGATACGCAGTATTTT. It specifies CASRGAGEDTQYF.

CDR3 protein: CASTPNTDTQYF. CDR3 nucleotide sequence: TGTGCCAGCACCCCTAACACAGATACGCAGTATTTT. The chain uses TRBV12-3 or TRBV12-4 and TRBJ2-3; D call uncertain. Trimming removed 7 bases at V and 2 bases at J, with 7 bases between. This CDR3 has 12 residues.

The J gene is TRBJ1-2, the V gene TRBV28; D gene uncertain. The length of the CDR3 is 15 residues. V shed 5 bases and J shed 0 bases, with 13 bases lying between them. Germline V gene data show CDR1 as MDHEN and CDR2 as SYDVKM. CDR3 DNA: TGTGCCAGCAGTCGGGAGAACTTAGCTAACTATGGCTACACCTTC. Its translation: CASSRENLANYGYTF.

This chain links TRBV6-4 with TRBJ1-6, with TRBD1 matching over 10 bases. Germline V lookup: CDR1 MRHNA, CDR2 SNTAGT. The CDR3 runs 16 residues. Losses at the gene ends were 2 bases for V and 7 bases for J; bases not matched to a gene: 5. DNA of the CDR3: TGTGCCAGCAGTGACGAATGGGGACAGGGGAATTCACCCCTCCACTTT. Its protein product is CASSDEWGQGNSPLHF.

The chain employs TRBV10-3 and TRBJ1-2, with TRBD1 as a possible D gene (5 bases). The CDR3 spans 14 residues. The V gene's germline CDR1 is ENHRY and CDR2 SYGVKD. Between the trimmed V and J ends, which lost 2 bases and 6 bases, there was a span of 13 bases. This chain's CDR3 is CAISEGAGKDGYTF. As DNA, the CDR3 is TGTGCCATCAGTGAGGGGGCAGGGAAGGATGGCTACACCTTC.

This chain uses TRBV7-8 with TRBJ1-6, with TRBD1 matching 9 bases. J was trimmed by 7 bases and V by 5 bases; bases with no gene match: 9. Germline CDR1 is SGHVS and CDR2 is FQNEAQ. CDR3 length: 16 residues. The CDR3 loop reads CASSHRTGQGNSPLHF. For the CDR3, the DNA is TGTGCCAGCAGCCACCGCACCGGACAGGGGAATTCACCCCTCCACTTT.

The rearrangement uses TRBV10-3 and TRBJ1-1, with D tentatively TRBD1 (6 bases). This CDR3 is 14 amino acids long. Germline V lookup: CDR1 ENHRY, CDR2 SYGVKD. Trimming shortened V by 2 bases and J by 4 bases, and 11 bases separated the two germline ends. The CDR3 here is CAISEGRGITEAFF. In DNA form, the CDR3 reads TGTGCCATCAGTGAGGGCAGGGGAATCACTGAAGCTTTCTTT.

J is TRBJ2-2 and V is TRBV28; D is perhaps TRBD2 (6 bases). CDR3 length: 15 residues. With 2 bases removed from V and 4 bases from J, the gap between germline ends came to 11 bases. The germline CDR1 and CDR2 sequences are MDHEN and SYDVKM. Here the CDR3 reads CASSLGGSLTGELFF. DNA of the CDR3: TGTGCCAGCAGTTTAGGGGGGTCCCTCACCGGGGAGCTGTTTTTT.

This clone has just a few counts. The V call is TRBV6-2 or TRBV6-3, the J call TRBJ2-1; TRBD1 aligns across 7 bases. V trimming: 0 bases; J trimming: 5 bases; junction bases outside the gene matches: 4. The CDR3 sequence is 15 residues long. Germline CDR1 and CDR2: MNHEY and SVGEGT. CDR3 in amino acids: CASSYSRTGNNEQFF. CDR3 DNA: TGTGCCAGCAGTTACTCGAGGACAGGCAACAATGAGCAGTTCTTC.

This chain uses TRBV9 with TRBJ1-5; a possible D gene is TRBD1 (6 bases). The germline gives CDR1 SGDLS, CDR2 YYNGEE. CDR3 length equals 14 residues. Trimming pared 4 bases from V and 1 base from J, leaving 9 bases between. The CDR3, as DNA: TGTGCCAGCAGCCCGGGACAAAGCAATCAGCCCCAGCATTTT. Amino acid sequence: CASSPGQSNQPQHF. The entire variable domain, with the rest obtained from reference TRBV9 and TRBJ1-5, is as follows: DSGVTQTPKHLITATGQRVTLRCSPRSGDLSVYWYQQSLDQGLQFLIQYYNGEERAKGNILERFSAQQFPDLHSELNLSSLELGDSALYFCASSPGQSNQPQHFGDGTRLSIL.

V is TRBV5-4 and J is TRBJ1-3; 8 bases agree with TRBD1. The CDR3 spans 14 residues. V gave up 4 bases and J gave up 4 bases; unmatched junction bases: 4. In germline, CDR1 is SGHNT, CDR2 YYREEE (reference sequence). CDR3 amino acids: CASSPGGGGNTIYF. The CDR3 DNA reads as TGTGCCAGCAGCCCAGGGGGCGGAGGAAACACCATATATTTT.

This rearrangement joins TRBV6-1 to TRBJ1-2, with D possibly matching TRBD1 (6 bases). V was pared by 4 bases and J by 4 bases, with 19 bases between. Germline CDR1 and CDR2: MNHNS and SASEGT. CDR3 size: 16 residues. CDR3 amino acids: CASSGRTAGPSYGYTF. DNA for the CDR3: TGTGCCAGCAGTGGCCGGACAGCCGGCCCGAGCTATGGCTACACCTTC.

The rearrangement joins TRBV14 to TRBJ1-3; 7 bases are shared with TRBD1. The V gene end was trimmed by 4 bases and the J gene end by 1 base; junction bases not matched to a gene: 10. The CDR3 is 17 residues long. Germline V gives CDR1 SGHDN, CDR2 FVKESK. CDR3 nucleotide sequence: TGTGCCAGCAGCCCAGGGGGAAATCTGCGATCTGGAAACACCATATATTTT. Protein sequence: CASSPGGNLRSGNTIYF.

This clone appeared a single time. The chain is built from TRBV28 and TRBJ1-1; 8 nucleotides agree with TRBD1. Germline V gives CDR1 MDHEN, CDR2 SYDVKM. V shed 5 bases, J shed 4 bases, and the junction held 15 bases outside the gene matches. CDR3 size: 17 residues. The CDR3 DNA is TGTGCCAGCAGTAAAACCGGACAGGGAATAAGGGGCACTGAAGCTTTCTTT. Translated: CASSKTGQGIRGTEAFF.

This clone rates as medium-sized. V gene TRBV6-4 combines with J gene TRBJ2-2, with 11 bases identical to TRBD2. V gave up 6 bases and J gave up 5 bases; unmatched junction bases: 5. Looked up from germline, CDR1 is MRHNA and CDR2 is SNTAGT. The CDR3 has 15 amino acids. CDR3: CASSPLAGDTGELFF. Here the CDR3 DNA reads TGTGCCAGCAGCCCACTAGCGGGGGATACCGGGGAGCTGTTTTTT.

The J gene is TRBJ1-5, the V gene TRBV7-8; 8 nucleotides match TRBD1. The V segment lost 5 bases and the J segment 0 bases; nucleotides outside the gene matches: 3. The CDR3 is 15 residues long. The V gene's germline CDR1 is SGHVS and CDR2 FQNEAQ. CDR3 nucleotide sequence: TGTGCCAGCAGCATGGACAGGGCTAGCAATCAGCCCCAGCATTTT. Encoded protein: CASSMDRASNQPQHF.

The CDR3 spells CASSTQGGGYTF. CDR3 nucleotide sequence: TGTGCCAGCAGCACCCAGGGAGGTGGCTACACCTTC. The chain combines TRBV6-5 with TRBJ1-2; a possible D gene is TRBD1 (5 bases). The CDR3 length is 12 residues. From germline, CDR1 is MNHEY and CDR2 SVGAGI. V shed 6 bases and J shed 7 bases, with 12 bases lying between them.

This sequence joins TRBV5-5 and TRBJ1-1; no definite D call. Per the germline V gene, CDR1 is SGHKS and CDR2 is YYEKEE (reference sequence). V dropped 0 bases and J dropped 0 bases, with 9 bases sitting between them. This CDR3 has 15 residues. This chain's CDR3 is CASSLDPQVNTEAFF. The CDR3 DNA is TGTGCCAGCAGCTTGGATCCTCAGGTGAACACTGAAGCTTTCTTT.

The chain combines TRBV4-1 with TRBJ2-5; the D gene is possibly TRBD2 (7 bases). Germline loops: CDR1 MGHRA, CDR2 YSYEKL. This CDR3 comprises 14 residues. The germline V and J ends were trimmed by 6 bases and 5 bases, with 16 bases remaining between them. The chain's CDR3 is CASSKGGPGETQYF. The CDR3 DNA reads as TGCGCCAGCAGTAAGGGGGGGCCCGGGGAGACCCAGTACTTC.

The chain joins TRBV5-6 to TRBJ2-3; no definite D call. Germline CDR1 SGHDT, CDR2 YYEEEE. Trimming removed 4 bases at V and 6 bases at J, with 12 bases between. The CDR3 is 13 residues long. CDR3: CASSLMSMDTQYF. The DNA of the CDR3 is TGTGCCAGCAGCCTAATGAGCATGGATACGCAGTATTTT.

This clone was seen a single time. This chain connects TRBV7-3 to TRBJ2-1; 16 nucleotides align to TRBD2. V shed 3 bases and J 1 base; nucleotides not matched to a gene: 6. Germline V gene sequence: CDR1 SGHTA, CDR2 FQGTGA. The CDR3 length is 19 residues. CDR3 nucleotide sequence: TGTGCCAGCAGCTTCGGGACTAGCGGGGGGGCCGGGTCCTACAATGAGCAGTTCTTC. This sequence encodes CASSFGTSGGAGSYNEQFF.